The 6 T cell receptor beta chains presented below share a single source sample, sequenced in a study of CD8+ T cells in alopecia areata. Reverse transcription of extracted RNA yielded cDNA, which provided the sequencing template. Generated by immunoSEQ multiplex PCR, the TCRdb table keeps only in-frame clones and is missing some. The sample records 150,000 to 200,000 clones, 64% being singletons. Sample treatment: oral pan-JAK inhibitor, 5-10 mg twice daily. The sample in question was CD4+ T cells sorted from blood, obtained between weeks 47 and 50, from a patient treated with tofacitinib. These TCRs come from a human donor with alopecia areata.

This clone has only a few counts. The V call is TRBV30, the J call TRBJ2-7, with D maybe TRBD2 (6 bases). Germline CDR1 and CDR2: GTSNPN and SVGIG (reference sequence). This CDR3 contains 16 residues. V was trimmed by 0 bases and J by 5 bases, leaving 20 bases between them. The CDR3 spells CAWSVPFTGWRDEQYF. The CDR3 region has the DNA TGTGCCTGGAGTGTACCTTTCACAGGCTGGAGGGACGAGCAGTACTTC.

The chain uses TRBV28 and TRBJ1-6; D is uncertain. V lost 7 bases and J lost 7, with 11 bases in between. Germline V gene data show CDR1 as MDHEN and CDR2 as SYDVKM. This CDR3 contains 13 residues. CDR3 sequence: CASIGPANSPLHF. The CDR3 bases are TGTGCCAGCATTGGCCCGGCCAATTCACCCCTCCACTTT.

This clone was counted only a few times. The chain links TRBV29-1 to TRBJ2-3; TRBD2 is a possible D gene (5 bases). Trimming took 0 bases from V and 2 from J, leaving 15 bases between them. This CDR3 comprises 16 residues. Germline V gives CDR1 SQVTM, CDR2 ANQGSEA. CDR3 loop: CSVEDLTLAPTDTQYF. The CDR3 coding sequence is TGCAGCGTTGAAGATCTTACGCTAGCTCCCACAGATACGCAGTATTTT.

The chain employs TRBV5-1 and TRBJ2-5, with TRBD1 identical over 9 bases. The CDR3 loop spans 15 amino acids. V shed 3 bases and J 3 bases; nucleotides not matched to a gene: 6. CDR1 SGHRS and CDR2 YFSETQ come from the germline V gene. The CDR3 spells CASSWRTGEKETQYF. The DNA of the CDR3 is TGCGCCAGCAGCTGGAGGACAGGGGAAAAAGAGACCCAGTACTTC.

J is TRBJ1-2 and V is TRBV29-1; D remains ambiguous. CDR1 and CDR2 from the germline V gene are SQVTM and ANQGSEA. The CDR3 sequence is 9 residues long. The germline V and J ends were trimmed by 7 bases and 6 bases, with 6 bases remaining between them. The CDR3 protein is CSADDGYTF. CDR3 sequence (DNA): TGCAGCGCCGACGATGGCTACACCTTC.

This rearrangement joins TRBV29-1 to TRBJ1-1, with D maybe TRBD1 (5 bases). In germline, CDR1 is SQVTM, CDR2 ANQGSEA. V was shortened by 7 bases and J by 4 bases, with 19 bases between the two germline ends. The CDR3 spans 14 residues. The CDR3 nucleotides read TGCAGCGGACTGAGCAGGGTTGGTGGCACTGAAGCTTTCTTT. Protein: CSGLSRVGGTEAFF.